A single sample gave rise to the 10 T cell receptor beta chains below, sequenced in a study of control samples from healthy donors and cancer patients. The protocol was immunoSEQ multiplex PCR, while the TCRdb copy is restricted to in-frame clones and leaves out a portion. This sample has under 150,000 clones, with approximately 93% found just once. The sample was blood. These receptors were collected from a man between 25 and 39 years old in good health.

J is TRBJ2-1 and V is TRBV7-3, with TRBD1 matching over 10 bases. V lost 8 bases, J lost 11 bases, and 15 bases stayed unmatched. Germline V lookup: CDR1 SGHTA, CDR2 FQGTGA. The CDR3 is made up of 15 amino acids. CDR3 amino acids: CASQAGTGVGNQQFF. CDR3 sequence (DNA): TGTGCCAGCCAAGCCGGGACAGGGGTAGGAAATCAGCAGTTCTTC.

The V gene is TRBV10-3, the J gene TRBJ1-6; D call uncertain. V was clipped by 2 bases and J by 7 bases, with 12 bases between them. Germline V lookup: CDR1 ENHRY, CDR2 SYGVKD. The CDR3 is 15 residues long. CDR3 amino acids: CAISEVDTGNSPLHF. Here the CDR3 DNA reads TGTGCCATCAGTGAGGTCGACACCGGAAATTCACCCCTCCACTTT.

The V call is TRBV6-1, the J call TRBJ1-2, with a tentative D call TRBD1 (5 bases). Germline assignment: CDR1 MNHNS and CDR2 SASEGT. V was shortened by 0 bases and J by 2 bases, with 16 bases between the two germline ends. The CDR3 runs to 17 residues. The CDR3, as DNA: TGTGCCAGCAGTGAAGCGGGCCGGGGGGTAATGAACTATGGCTACACCTTC. Protein sequence: CASSEAGRGVMNYGYTF.

V usage is TRBV11-2 and J usage is TRBJ2-6; D is unclear. Germline V gene sequence: CDR1 SGHAT, CDR2 FQNNGV. This CDR3 is 16 amino acids long. V lost 0 bases and J 1 base, leaving 7 bases between the germline ends. CDR3 sequence (DNA): TGTGCCAGCAGCTTAGATCTGGGTTCTGGGGCCAACGTCCTGACTTTC. Translating it yields CASSLDLGSGANVLTF.

This chain links TRBV5-1 with TRBJ2-3, with TRBD2 matching 8 bases. This CDR3 is built from 13 residues. CDR1 SGHRS and CDR2 YFSETQ come from the germline V gene. The V segment lost 7 bases and the J segment 6 bases; nucleotides outside the gene matches: 7. The CDR3 DNA reads as TGCGCCAGCTCCGGGAGGGAGGTGGATACGCAGTATTTT. Protein product: CASSGREVDTQYF.

The CDR3 sequence is CASTAFGGETNEKLFF. CDR3 nucleotide sequence: TGTGCCAGCACCGCGTTCGGGGGGGAAACTAATGAAAAACTGTTTTTT. The genes are TRBV5-8 and TRBJ1-4; tentatively, D is TRBD1 (5 bases). Germline CDR1 SGHTS, CDR2 YDEGEE. The CDR3 has 16 amino acids. Between the trimmed V and J ends, which lost 6 bases and 1 base, there was a span of 16 bases.

Here the CDR3 reads CASSPSLVRGETQYF. CDR3 sequence (DNA): TGTGCCAGCAGCCCCAGTCTGGTCAGGGGCGAGACCCAGTACTTC. The chain uses TRBV14 and TRBJ2-5; D might be TRBD1 (6 bases). V gave up 4 bases and J gave up 5 bases, with 17 bases separating them. The V gene's germline CDR1 is SGHDN and CDR2 FVKESK. The CDR3 covers 15 residues.

The V call is TRBV7-2, the J call TRBJ2-4; TRBD2 aligns across 11 bases. V shed 4 bases, J shed 10 bases, and the junction held 12 bases outside the gene matches. The V gene's germline CDR1 is SGHTA and CDR2 FQGNSA. CDR3 length: 16 residues. The CDR3 nucleotides are TGTGCCAGCAGCTCACTACTAGAGACTAGCGGGGCTATTCAGTACTTC. Its protein product is CASSSLLETSGAIQYF.

The CDR3 bases are TGTGCCAGCAGTGACGGAGCAGGGACTGAAGCTTTCTTT. This codes for CASSDGAGTEAFF. The chain uses TRBV6-4 and TRBJ1-1; D is perhaps TRBD1 (5 bases). Germline loops: CDR1 MRHNA, CDR2 SNTAGT. The CDR3 is 13 amino acids. Trimming took off 2 bases at V and 5 bases at J, with 9 bases between the two ends.

The chain is built from TRBV5-1 and TRBJ1-2; TRBD1 aligns across 10 bases. CDR1 and CDR2 (germline): SGHRS, YFSETQ. Germline trimming cut 5 bases from V and 5 bases from J; bases unmatched to any gene: 3. The CDR3 sequence is 13 residues long. CDR3 in amino acids: CASSTDRGYGYTF. CDR3 bases: TGCGCCAGCAGTACGGACAGGGGGTATGGCTACACCTTC. Using reference TRBV5-1 and TRBJ1-2 for the parts outside the CDR3, the full variable domain is KAGVTQTPRYLIKTRGQQVTLSCSPISGHRSVSWYQQTPGQGLQFLFEYFSETQRNKGNFPGRFSGRQFSNSRSEMNVSTLELGDSALYLCASSTDRGYGYTFGSGTRLTVV.